This TCR beta chain is from a study of regulatory T cells in long-lasting Graves disease. CDR1 SGHAT and CDR2 FQNNGV come from the germline V gene. The CDR3 contains 14 residues. Stated time point: newly diagnosed GD, antithyroid drugs for less than 3 months. Making the TCR library involved RNA that had been extracted from PBMCs. In the case of this clonotype: No antigen is known for it. One end of the junction does not line up with germline, which may come from a read error.

The TCR beta library used iRepertoire HTBI primers with Arm-PCR amplification of CDR3. TCRdb processed the multiplex PCR reads anew with MiXCR; each CDR3 protein has one entry. Of about 220,000 distinct CDR3 sequences in the sample, roughly 19% were seen once. Study-level findings and limits: Newly diagnosed disease favored TRBV20-1 and TRBJ2-1 over persistent disease.

These data were likewise used in another study, on T cells in Graves' hyperthyroidism and ophthalmopathy.

The source was peripheral blood mononuclear cells (PBMCs), collected at new diagnosis, from a patient treated with antithyroid drugs. The rearrangement links TRBV11-2 to TRBJ1-1; D may be TRBD1 (5 bases). The sequence was obtained from a woman in her twenties or thirties with Graves disease. The CDR3 sequence: CASSLIGVGTEASF. The CDR3 DNA sequence: TGTGCCAGCAGCTTAATCGGGGTTGGGACTGAAGCTTCCTTT. Combining the CDR3 with reference TRBV11-2 and TRBJ1-1 gives the whole variable domain EAGVAQSPRYKIIEKRQSVAFWCNPISGHATLYWYQQILGQGPKLLIQFQNNGVVDDSQLPKDRFSAERLKGVDSTLKIQPAKLEDSAVYLCASSLIGVGTEASFGQGTRLTVV.